The 32 T cell receptor beta chains below were found in one sample sequenced in a study of lymphopenia after photon versus proton radiotherapy. Repertoires were generated with immunoSEQ multiplex PCR, while TCRdb's copy carries only in-frame clones and drops some. Of 25,000 to 35,000 clones detected, about 90% appear once; the ten largest clones hold 6.8%. The sequencing here drew on peripheral blood, taken from a patient treated with photon-based radiotherapy. Receptors were obtained from a woman between 45 and 65 years old with pancreatic cancer.

The rearrangement joins TRBV14 to TRBJ1-2; no clear D. Germline V gene sequence: CDR1 SGHDN, CDR2 FVKESK. This CDR3 is 15 amino acids long. Deletions cut 4 bases from V and 0 bases from J, with 12 bases between. The CDR3 sequence is CASSPFSSANYGYTF. The CDR3 DNA sequence: TGTGCCAGCAGCCCGTTTTCCTCAGCTAACTATGGCTACACCTTC.

The chain's CDR3 is CASRVNTEAFF. In DNA, the CDR3 is TGTGCCAGCAGAGTTAACACTGAAGCTTTCTTT. The V gene is TRBV6-6, the J gene TRBJ1-1; D not resolved. The V gene's germline CDR1 is MNHNY and CDR2 SVGAGI (reference sequence). This CDR3 spans 11 amino acids. V lost 6 bases and J lost 2, with 4 bases in between.

This rearrangement joins TRBV5-4 to TRBJ1-2; 7 bases map to TRBD1. This CDR3 comprises 14 residues. The germline V gene encodes CDR1 SGHNT and CDR2 YYREEE (reference sequence). Trimming at V came to 4 bases and at J to 2 bases, leaving 5 bases not matched to a gene. Here the CDR3 DNA reads TGTGCCAGCAGCGGAGGGACAGCCAACTATGGCTACACCTTC. Translating gives CASSGGTANYGYTF.

The gene calls are TRBV18 and TRBJ1-3; TRBD1 agrees at 9 bases. The CDR3 contains 19 residues. Looked up from germline, CDR1 is KGHSH and CDR2 is LQKENI. V dropped 3 bases and J dropped 0; count of bases not matched to a gene: 12. CDR3 sequence reads: CASSPLSQGQGSSGNTIYF. In nucleotides, the CDR3 is TGTGCCAGCTCACCCCTCTCCCAGGGACAGGGAAGCTCTGGAAACACCATATATTTT.

The sample holds one count of this clone. The DNA of the CDR3 is TGTGCCAGCAGTGGGACAGGGGGAAGATATCAGCCCCAGCATTTT. It encodes CASSGTGGRYQPQHF. The J gene is TRBJ1-5, the V gene TRBV6-1; 10 nucleotides match TRBD1. With 4 bases clipped from V and 5 bases from J, the junction kept 5 bases outside the gene matches. Germline CDR1 reads MNHNS; CDR2 reads SASEGT. This CDR3 is built from 15 residues.

The rearrangement uses TRBV18 and TRBJ1-5; perhaps TRBD1 as D (5 bases). The CDR3 has 15 residues. Germline-derived CDR1 and CDR2 are KGHSH and LQKENI. The V gene lost 2 bases and the J gene lost 0 bases, with 8 bases spanning the gap. Here the CDR3 reads CASSPDSHSNQPQHF. CDR3 bases: TGTGCCAGCTCACCAGACAGCCATAGCAATCAGCCCCAGCATTTT.

The V and J genes are TRBV5-5 and TRBJ2-7; 7 bases match TRBD2. Germline V gives CDR1 SGHKS, CDR2 YYEKEE (reference sequence). The CDR3 sequence is 12 residues long. The V segment lost 4 bases and the J segment 5 bases; nucleotides outside the gene matches: 3. CDR3 amino acids: CASSPGLDEQYF. In DNA form, the CDR3 reads TGTGCCAGCAGCCCCGGACTAGACGAGCAGTACTTC.

CDR3: CASSEPRQGDNSPLHF. The CDR3 DNA reads TGTGCCAGCAGTGAACCGAGACAGGGCGACAATTCACCCCTCCACTTT. V usage is TRBV25-1 and J usage is TRBJ1-6, with 7 bases aligning to TRBD1. Germline CDR1 MGHDK, CDR2 SYGVNS. After removal of 2 bases from V and 7 bases from J, the junction contained 8 bases not matched to a gene. This CDR3 spans 16 amino acids. Full variable domain (missing parts from reference TRBV25-1 and TRBJ1-6): EADIYQTPRYLVIGTGKKITLECSQTMGHDKMYWYQQDPGMELHLIHYSYGVNSTEKGDLSSESTVSRIRTEHFPLTLESARPSHTSQYLCASSEPRQGDNSPLHFGNGTRLTVT.

This CDR3 is CALSGRPGYNEQFF. CDR3 nucleotides: TGTGCCTTGTCGGGGAGACCCGGATACAATGAGCAGTTCTTC. This sequence joins TRBV30 and TRBJ2-1; D is perhaps TRBD2 (5 bases). This CDR3 is 14 amino acids long. Trimming shortened V by 7 bases and J by 4 bases, and 17 bases separated the two germline ends. Germline-derived CDR1 and CDR2 are GTSNPN and SVGIG (reference sequence).

The chain uses TRBV2 and TRBJ2-7; TRBD2 is a possible D gene (6 bases). This CDR3 has 14 residues. The germline V gene encodes CDR1 SNHLY and CDR2 FYNNEI. Trimming left V 5 bases short and J 0 bases short, with 11 bases between. Here the CDR3 DNA reads TGTGCCAGCAGTCCCGGGACTGCCTCCTACGAGCAGTACTTC. This codes for CASSPGTASYEQYF.

This chain links TRBV2 with TRBJ2-1; 11 bases align to TRBD2. The ends lost 1 base at V and 8 bases at J; junction bases unmatched: 4. CDR3 size: 15 residues. Per germline, CDR1 SNHLY and CDR2 FYNNEI. The CDR3 DNA sequence: TGTGCCAGCAGTGAAGGACTAGCGGGGAATTATGAGCAGTTCTTC. This translates into CASSEGLAGNYEQFF. The whole variable domain, filled in from reference TRBV2 and TRBJ2-1, reads EPEVTQTPSHQVTQMGQEVILRCVPISNHLYFYWYRQILGQKVEFLVSFYNNEISEKSEIFDDQFSVERPDGSNFTLKIRSTKLEDSAMYFCASSEGLAGNYEQFFGPGTRLTVL.

In this sample, this clone turned up a few times. This chain uses TRBV28 with TRBJ1-5, with a possible D match to TRBD1 (6 bases). This CDR3 is built from 14 residues. CDR1 is MDHEN, CDR2 SYDVKM, per germline. V dropped 4 bases and J dropped 2 bases, with 9 bases sitting between them. This CDR3 is CASSSSGGNQPQHF. CDR3 DNA sequence: TGTGCCAGCAGTTCTTCAGGGGGCAATCAGCCCCAGCATTTT.

This clone was recorded once. This sequence joins TRBV30 and TRBJ2-1; 7 nucleotides agree with TRBD2. J lost 4 bases, V lost 6 bases, and 12 bases had no gene match. CDR1 GTSNPN and CDR2 SVGIG come from the germline V gene (reference sequence). This CDR3 region has 15 residues. The CDR3 here is CACTVSLAEYNEQFF. DNA of the CDR3: TGTGCCTGTACGGTCTCCCTAGCGGAATACAATGAGCAGTTCTTC. Full variable domain (remainder filled in from reference TRBV30 and TRBJ2-1): SQTIHQWPATLVQPVGSPLSLECTVEGTSNPNLYWYRQAAGRGLQLLFYSVGIGQISSEVPQNLSASRPQDRQFILSSKKLLLSDSGFYLCACTVSLAEYNEQFFGPGTRLTVL.

The J gene is TRBJ2-1, the V gene TRBV5-1; 10 positions agree with TRBD2. The CDR3 runs to 15 residues. The V and J ends lost 1 base and 7 bases, in that order; junction bases with no gene match: 5. CDR1 and CDR2 from the germline V gene are SGHRS and YFSETQ. CDR3 in DNA: TGCGCCAGCAGCTTGAGGCTAGCGGGAGAGAATGAGCAGTTCTTC. This codes for CASSLRLAGENEQFF.

The CDR3 sequence is CASIGSAAINYGYTF. CDR3 nucleotides: TGTGCCAGTATAGGTTCGGCAGCAATTAACTATGGCTACACCTTC. V gene TRBV19 combines with J gene TRBJ1-2, with unresolved D. Trimming took 7 bases from V and 1 from J, leaving 16 bases between them. This CDR3 has 15 amino acids. Germline V CDR1 and CDR2: LNHDA, SQIVND (reference sequence).

This chain links TRBV18 with TRBJ1-3; unclear D gene. Trimming shortened V by 0 bases and J by 4 bases, and 10 bases separated the two germline ends. Germline-derived CDR1 and CDR2 are KGHSH and LQKENI. CDR3 length: 15 amino acids. CDR3 region: CASSPPLLPGNTIYF. In DNA form, the CDR3 reads TGTGCCAGCTCACCACCCCTCCTACCCGGAAACACCATATATTTT. Full variable domain (outside the CDR3, taken from reference TRBV18 and TRBJ1-3): NAGVMQNPRHLVRRRGQEARLRCSPMKGHSHVYWYRQLPEEGLKFMVYLQKENIIDESGMPKERFSAEFPKEGPSILRIQQVVRGDSAAYFCASSPPLLPGNTIYFGEGSWLTVV.

This CDR3 reads CASSYSLLETQYF. CDR3 coding DNA: TGTGCCAGCAGCTATAGTCTATTGGAGACCCAGTACTTC. This chain uses TRBV7-2 with TRBJ2-5; no firm D call. The CDR3 contains 13 residues. The V and J ends lost 4 bases and 5 bases respectively, with 11 bases between them. Germline-derived CDR1 and CDR2 are SGHTA and FQGNSA.

This chain connects TRBV27 to TRBJ2-3; 8 positions agree with TRBD1. With 5 bases clipped from V and 2 bases from J, the junction kept 6 bases outside the gene matches. The germline V gene has CDR1 MNHEY and CDR2 SMNVEV (reference sequence). The CDR3 is made up of 15 amino acids. This CDR3 reads CASSNTGGVTDTQYF. The CDR3 DNA is TGTGCCAGCAGTAACACAGGGGGAGTCACAGATACGCAGTATTTT.

The rearrangement joins TRBV5-1 to TRBJ2-7, with TRBD1 identical over 7 bases. This CDR3 has 17 amino acids. CDR1 and CDR2 from the germline V gene are SGHRS and YFSETQ. V was clipped by 0 bases and J by 2 bases; unmatched bases: 11. CDR3 sequence (DNA): TGCGCCAGCAGCTTGGTGCCCCCGGGACAGAAGACCTACGAGCAGTACTTC. Encoded protein: CASSLVPPGQKTYEQYF.

CDR3 DNA: TGTGCTAGTGCCCCTCCCACACAGAAAGAGACCCAGTACTTC. This gives the protein CASAPPTQKETQYF. V usage is TRBV12-5 and J usage is TRBJ2-5; D uncertain. Looked up from germline, CDR1 is LGHNT and CDR2 is FRNRAP. The CDR3 has 14 residues. V dropped 7 bases and J dropped 3 bases, with 15 bases sitting between them.

The chain is built from TRBV11-2 and TRBJ2-1; D tentatively fits TRBD1 or TRBD2 (5 bases each). CDR3 length: 11 amino acids. Germline V gene data show CDR1 as SGHAT and CDR2 as FQNNGV. V was pared by 7 bases and J by 10 bases, with 11 bases between. This chain's CDR3 is CASTHGDEQFF. The CDR3 DNA reads TGTGCCAGCACCCATGGGGACGAGCAGTTCTTC.

The V and J genes are TRBV7-2 and TRBJ2-2, with D perhaps TRBD2 (5 bases). The germline CDR1 and CDR2 sequences are SGHTA and FQGNSA. The CDR3 has 14 residues. Trimming left V 1 base short and J 5 bases short, with 8 bases between. The DNA for the CDR3 is TGTGCCAGCAGCTTAGTAGGAGGAACCGGGGAGCTGTTTTTT. Translated: CASSLVGGTGELFF.

By proportion, this clone is medium-sized (0.01 to 0.1%). V usage is TRBV6-5 and J usage is TRBJ2-7; D not resolved. Germline V CDR1 and CDR2: MNHEY, SVGAGI. The CDR3 loop spans 11 amino acids. V was pared by 4 bases and J by 7 bases, with 8 bases between. CDR3 bases: TGTGCCAGCAGTTTTTCTGGGGAGCAGTACTTC. It specifies CASSFSGEQYF.

This chain links TRBV4-1 with TRBJ2-7; no clear D. Trimming cost V 3 bases and J 0 bases, with 6 bases left between them. Germline CDR1 MGHRA, CDR2 YSYEKL. The CDR3 loop spans 13 amino acids. The CDR3 DNA reads as TGCGCCAGCAGCCATGATACCTCCTACGAGCAGTACTTC. Protein product: CASSHDTSYEQYF.

The chain links TRBV27 to TRBJ1-2; D might be TRBD1 (5 bases). The V end lost 3 bases, the J end lost 2 bases, and 10 bases lay between the germline ends. The V gene's germline CDR1 is MNHEY and CDR2 SMNVEV (reference sequence). This CDR3 has 14 residues. For the CDR3, the DNA is TGTGCCAGCAGTTTGAACAGGCTAAACTATGGCTACACCTTC. Protein sequence: CASSLNRLNYGYTF.

This clone has only a few counts. CDR3: CASSIGNQPQHF. CDR3 in DNA: TGTGCCAGTAGTATAGGTAATCAGCCCCAGCATTTT. The chain has TRBV19 and TRBJ1-5, with D unclear. V lost 1 base and J lost 4, with 2 bases in between. The CDR3 is 12 residues long. Per germline, CDR1 LNHDA and CDR2 SQIVND (reference sequence).

The chain uses TRBV6-1 and TRBJ2-1; D might be TRBD2 (5 bases). The CDR3 length is 12 residues. Germline V gene lookup returns CDR1 MNHNS and CDR2 SASEGT. V shed 6 bases and J shed 6 bases, with 9 bases lying between them. DNA of the CDR3: TGTGCCAGCAGGCGGAGCGGCAATGAGCAGTTCTTC. Translated, it gives CASRRSGNEQFF.

The rearrangement joins TRBV18 to TRBJ2-5; 8 bases agree with TRBD1. The J segment lost 4 bases and the V segment lost 2 bases, leaving 3 bases of the junction unmatched. The CDR3 consists of 14 residues. Germline V lookup: CDR1 KGHSH, CDR2 LQKENI. The CDR3: CASSPRTGTETQYF. The CDR3 region has the DNA TGTGCCAGCTCACCAAGGACAGGGACAGAGACCCAGTACTTC.

V and J are TRBV28 and TRBJ2-3; 11 bases fit TRBD2. Unmatched junction bases numbered 5, after V lost 8 bases and J lost 1 base. Germline CDR1 reads MDHEN; CDR2 reads SYDVKM. The CDR3 spans 15 residues. The CDR3 coding sequence is TGTGCCAGCCAGACTAGCGGGACTGGCACAGATACGCAGTATTTT. Protein: CASQTSGTGTDTQYF. The full variable domain, rest sourced from reference TRBV28 and TRBJ2-3, is DVKVTQSSRYLVKRTGEKVFLECVQDMDHENMFWYRQDPGLGLRLIYFSYDVKMKEKGDIPEGYSVSREKKERFSLILESASTNQTSMYLCASQTSGTGTDTQYFGPGTRLTVL.

V gene TRBV19 combines with J gene TRBJ2-7, with a weak D call TRBD2 (5 bases). Germline-derived CDR1 and CDR2 are LNHDA and SQIVND (reference sequence). V was trimmed by 5 bases and J by 3 bases, leaving 11 bases between them. CDR3 length equals 13 residues. Written as DNA, the CDR3 is TGTGCCAGTAGTCTCCGGGGTAACTACGAGCAGTACTTC. Amino acid sequence: CASSLRGNYEQYF. The full variable domain, its missing parts supplied by reference TRBV19 and TRBJ2-7, is DGGITQSPKYLFRKEGQNVTLSCEQNLNHDAMYWYRQDPGQGLRLIYYSQIVNDFQKGDIAEGYSVSREKKESFPLTVTSAQKNPTAFYLCASSLRGNYEQYFGPGTRLTVT.

The genes are TRBV5-1 and TRBJ2-2; D might be TRBD1 (6 bases). The germline V gene has CDR1 SGHRS and CDR2 YFSETQ. Trimming stripped 4 bases from V and 5 bases from J, with 12 bases between. The CDR3 extends over 14 amino acids. In DNA, the CDR3 is TGCGCCAGCAGCCGGACAGTTGATACCGGGGAGCTGTTTTTT. Protein sequence: CASSRTVDTGELFF.

The chain employs TRBV6-1 and TRBJ1-2; 7 nucleotides align to TRBD1. Germline V lookup: CDR1 MNHNS, CDR2 SASEGT. The CDR3 consists of 14 residues. Trimming removed 6 bases from V and 0 bases from J; junction bases left unmatched: 4. The CDR3 nucleotides are TGTGCCAGCAGGAGACAGGGAGCTAACTATGGCTACACCTTC. Protein: CASRRQGANYGYTF.